Given below is one TCR beta chain in context. These data belong to a study of shared clonotypes between healthy human individuals. Genomic DNA per cell subset filled all wells of several immunoSEQ plates. Libraries were prepared by immunoSEQ multiplex PCR; TCRdb keeps only in-frame clonotypes and omits some of them. The data contain fewer than 2.5 million clones, 93% of them singletons. A CD45RA-negative memory subset and a CD45RA+ naive subset were separated from the CD4+ cells. Trimming removed 4 bases from V and 7 bases from J; junction bases left unmatched: 12. In germline, CDR1 is SGHRS, CDR2 YFSETQ. The CDR3 totals 16 residues.

Sequencing was carried out using naive CD4+ T cells from PBMCs. Subset reported: CD45RA+ positively selected. The V call is TRBV5-1, the J call TRBJ2-1; TRBD2 agrees at 9 bases. The sequence came from a young man in good health. Some clones in this sample may be carry-over from other donors' samples. The CDR3 DNA reads TGCGCCAGCAGCGCTGGACTAGCGAGAGGTTGGAATGAGCAGTTCTTC. This sequence encodes CASSAGLARGWNEQFF.